One sample yielded the 19 T cell receptor beta chains listed below, sequenced in a study of blood T cell repertoires in COVID-19. The table came from immunoSEQ multiplex PCR; TCRdb's copy has only in-frame clones and leaves some out. The sample yields 130,000 to 150,000 clones, approximately 85% seen once. Sequencing used peripheral blood. The source of these receptors is a man aged 65 to 79 with acute or convalescent COVID-19.

The chain is built from TRBV15 and TRBJ2-4; D might be TRBD2 (5 bases). CDR3 length: 16 residues. Germline CDR1 LNHNV, CDR2 YYDKDF (reference sequence). V was clipped by 3 bases and J by 0 bases, with 12 bases between them. The CDR3 DNA reads as TGTGCCACCAGCAGGACTATACAGATAGCCAAAAACATTCAGTACTTC. Amino acid sequence: CATSRTIQIAKNIQYF.

A few counts support this clone. This chain joins TRBV11-2 and TRBJ1-6; tentative D call: TRBD1 (5 bases). The V end was cut by 2 bases, the J end by 3 bases, with 8 bases between. This CDR3 has 15 amino acids. Germline assignment: CDR1 SGHAT and CDR2 FQNNGV. CDR3 sequence (DNA): TGTGCCAGCAGCTTAAACGGACACTATAATTCACCCCTCCACTTT. Its protein product is CASSLNGHYNSPLHF.

This clone was counted a single time. The J gene is TRBJ1-1, the V gene TRBV11-2; D unresolved. V was shortened by 3 bases and J by 2 bases, with 4 bases between the two germline ends. Germline lookup yields CDR1 SGHAT and CDR2 FQNNGV. The CDR3 covers 12 residues. The CDR3: CASSFTNTEAFF. The CDR3 region has the DNA TGTGCCAGCAGCTTTACTAACACTGAAGCTTTCTTT.

This sequence joins TRBV2 and TRBJ2-7, with D possibly TRBD2 on 6 matching bases. The V end lost 0 bases, the J end lost 5 bases, and 14 bases lay between the germline ends. This CDR3 region has 15 residues. Germline V gene data show CDR1 as SNHLY and CDR2 as FYNNEI. CDR3 DNA sequence: TGTGCCAGCAGTGAAGCGGAGGGAGCCCCCAACGAGCAGTACTTC. Its translation: CASSEAEGAPNEQYF.

The chain links TRBV2 to TRBJ2-7; D may be TRBD1 (6 bases). This CDR3 comprises 13 residues. Germline V gene data show CDR1 as SNHLY and CDR2 as FYNNEI. Trimming removed 6 bases from V and 3 bases from J, with 12 bases in between. CDR3 in DNA: TGTGCCAGCAGACGACCGGGACACTACGAGCAGTACTTC. As protein: CASRRPGHYEQYF.

This chain connects TRBV12-3 or TRBV12-4 to TRBJ1-5, with unresolved D. CDR3 length: 12 amino acids. Trimming stripped 3 bases from V and 8 bases from J, with 8 bases between. CDR3 sequence: CASSFLAEPQHF. The CDR3 DNA sequence: TGTGCCAGCAGTTTTCTTGCGGAGCCCCAGCATTTT.

The chain joins TRBV19 to TRBJ1-4, with 9 bases aligning to TRBD1. The CDR3 is 14 amino acids. V shed 8 bases and J 3 bases; nucleotides not matched to a gene: 4. The V gene's germline CDR1 is LNHDA and CDR2 SQIVND (reference sequence). The CDR3 region is CASSWDRANEKLFF. For the CDR3, the DNA is TGTGCCAGTTCTTGGGACAGGGCTAATGAAAAACTGTTTTTT.

The J gene is TRBJ1-6, the V gene TRBV3-1 (or the pseudogene TRBV3-2); D remains unclear. The germline V gene has CDR1 LGHDT and CDR2 YNNKEL (reference sequence). There are 13 residues in the CDR3. V was shortened by 6 bases and J by 8 bases, with 11 bases between the two germline ends. The CDR3 reads CASRMTRDSPLHF. The CDR3 DNA follows: TGTGCCAGCAGGATGACTCGGGATTCACCCCTCCACTTT.

The V gene is TRBV10-2, the J gene TRBJ1-2; D unresolved. V was pared by 9 bases and J by 5 bases, with 16 bases between. The CDR3 has 13 amino acids. Germline V lookup: CDR1 WSHSY, CDR2 SAAADI. CDR3 coding DNA: TGCGCCAGGGGCCGGGAGAGGCGATATGGCTACACCTTC. Protein: CARGRERRYGYTF.

This clone was counted once. The rearrangement joins TRBV5-1 to TRBJ1-1; D perhaps matches TRBD1 (5 bases). The germline gives CDR1 SGHRS, CDR2 YFSETQ. The V gene lost 3 bases and the J gene lost 1 base, with 10 bases spanning the gap. The CDR3 is 14 amino acids. CDR3 sequence (DNA): TGCGCCAGCAGCTCGGGGGGTCCGAACACTGAAGCTTTCTTT. This sequence encodes CASSSGGPNTEAFF. Together with reference TRBV5-1 and TRBJ1-1, the CDR3 gives the full variable domain: KAGVTQTPRYLIKTRGQQVTLSCSPISGHRSVSWYQQTPGQGLQFLFEYFSETQRNKGNFPGRFSGRQFSNSRSEMNVSTLELGDSALYLCASSSGGPNTEAFFGQGTRLTVV.

The V call is TRBV28, the J call TRBJ2-5; 9 bases match TRBD2. The length of the CDR3 is 14 residues. Germline values: CDR1 MDHEN, CDR2 SYDVKM. The V gene end was trimmed by 6 bases and the J gene end by 10 bases; junction bases not matched to a gene: 12. The CDR3 spells CASRKTGTSKVQYF. The CDR3 nucleotides are TGTGCCAGCAGGAAGACCGGGACTAGCAAGGTCCAGTACTTC.

This chain uses TRBV19 with TRBJ2-3; D might be TRBD1 (6 bases). The length of the CDR3 is 14 residues. Trimming pared 8 bases from V and 1 base from J, leaving 13 bases between. Germline V gene data show CDR1 as LNHDA and CDR2 as SQIVND (reference sequence). The CDR3 DNA sequence: TGTGCCAGTGTTCCGGGACACGGCACAGATACGCAGTATTTT. Protein: CASVPGHGTDTQYF.

The V and J genes are TRBV28 and TRBJ2-7; D is perhaps TRBD2 (5 bases). CDR1 and CDR2 (germline): MDHEN, SYDVKM. The CDR3 is 16 amino acids. V dropped 6 bases and J dropped 0 bases, with 18 bases sitting between them. The CDR3 DNA follows: TGTGCCAGCAGCCTCGGTCGAGGACTGAGCTCCTACGAGCAGTACTTC. The encoded protein is CASSLGRGLSSYEQYF.

The chain combines TRBV6-1 with TRBJ2-2; 10 bases match TRBD2. CDR1 is MNHNS, CDR2 SASEGT, per germline. The length of the CDR3 is 15 residues. The trim removed 1 base at V and 6 bases at J, leaving 2 bases unmatched. DNA of the CDR3: TGTGCCAGCAGTGAAGTGGGACTAGCGTCCGGGGAGCTGTTTTTT. Its translation is CASSEVGLASGELFF.

This chain connects TRBV7-8 to TRBJ2-2; 12 bases are shared with TRBD1. This CDR3 spans 15 amino acids. The germline V gene has CDR1 SGHVS and CDR2 FQNEAQ. The V segment lost 7 bases and the J segment 5 bases; nucleotides outside the gene matches: 5. The CDR3 loop is CASTGDRGRTGELFF. In DNA form, the CDR3 reads TGTGCCAGCACCGGGGACAGGGGGCGGACCGGGGAGCTGTTTTTT.

This clone was seen only a few times. This chain uses TRBV10-3 with TRBJ1-2, with a tentative D call TRBD1 (6 bases). This CDR3 is built from 13 residues. V lost 4 bases and J lost 2, with 8 bases in between. Germline loops: CDR1 ENHRY, CDR2 SYGVKD. The CDR3 DNA sequence: TGTGCCATCAGTGGGCAGGGGAACTATGGCTACACCTTC. Translation gives CAISGQGNYGYTF.

V gene TRBV6-5 combines with J gene TRBJ1-4, with D perhaps TRBD1 (6 bases). CDR3 length equals 13 residues. The germline V gene has CDR1 MNHEY and CDR2 SVGAGI. With 4 bases removed from V and 7 bases from J, the gap between germline ends came to 10 bases. The CDR3 sequence: CASSSLGAEKLFF. DNA for the CDR3: TGTGCCAGCAGTTCTTTGGGGGCTGAAAAACTGTTTTTT.

About this clone: Other nucleotide sequences in the sample specify the same CDR3. The rearrangement uses TRBV11-2 and TRBJ1-5, with D tentatively TRBD1 (6 bases). CDR1 SGHAT and CDR2 FQNNGV come from the germline V gene. CDR3 size: 13 residues. V was cut by 2 bases and J by 5 bases, with 7 bases left in between. In DNA form, the CDR3 reads TGTGCCAGCAGCTTAAACAGGGATCAGCCCCAGCATTTT. It yields the protein CASSLNRDQPQHF.

This chain connects TRBV30 to TRBJ2-5, with unresolved D. Looked up from germline, CDR1 is GTSNPN and CDR2 is SVGIG (reference sequence). The V end lost 4 bases, the J end lost 1 base, and 13 bases lay between the germline ends. The CDR3 length is 14 residues. The CDR3 loop is CAWMPVVIQETQYF. The CDR3 DNA reads TGTGCCTGGATGCCGGTTGTCATCCAAGAGACCCAGTACTTC.